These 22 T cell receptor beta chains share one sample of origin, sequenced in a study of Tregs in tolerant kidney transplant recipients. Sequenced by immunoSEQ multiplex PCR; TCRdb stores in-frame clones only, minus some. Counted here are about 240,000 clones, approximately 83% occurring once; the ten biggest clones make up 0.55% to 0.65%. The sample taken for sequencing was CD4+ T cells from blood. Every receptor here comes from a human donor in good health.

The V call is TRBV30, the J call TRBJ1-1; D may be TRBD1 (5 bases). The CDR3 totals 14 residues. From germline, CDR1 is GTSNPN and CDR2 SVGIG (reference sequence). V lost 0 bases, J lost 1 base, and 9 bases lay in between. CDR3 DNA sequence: TGTGCCTGGAGTGTACCCGGGGGGAACACTGAAGCTTTCTTT. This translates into CAWSVPGGNTEAFF.

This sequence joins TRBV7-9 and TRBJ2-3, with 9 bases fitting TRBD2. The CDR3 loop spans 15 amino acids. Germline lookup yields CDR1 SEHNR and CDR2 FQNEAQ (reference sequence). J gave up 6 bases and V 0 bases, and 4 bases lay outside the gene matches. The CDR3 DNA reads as TGTGCCAGCAGCTTAGCGGCGGGGGGGAGGGATACGCAGTATTTT. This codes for CASSLAAGGRDTQYF. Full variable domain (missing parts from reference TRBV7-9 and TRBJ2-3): DTGVSQNPRHKITKRGQNVTFRCDPISEHNRLYWYRQTLGQGPEFLTYFQNEAQLEKSRLLSDRFSAERPKGSFSTLEIQRTEQGDSAMYLCASSLAAGGRDTQYFGPGTRLTVL.

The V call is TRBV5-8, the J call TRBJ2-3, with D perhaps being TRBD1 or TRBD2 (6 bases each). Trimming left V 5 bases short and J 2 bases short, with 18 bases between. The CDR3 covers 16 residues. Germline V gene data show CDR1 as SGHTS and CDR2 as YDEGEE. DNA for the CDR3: TGTGCCAGCAGAACTGAGGGGGGCCTGAACACAGATACGCAGTATTTT. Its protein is CASRTEGGLNTDTQYF.

CDR3 nucleotide sequence: TGCGCCAGCAGCTTGGTCCCTTGGACAGGGGGCGAAGTGGCCCCTGGCTACACCTTC. Its translation is CASSLVPWTGGEVAPGYTF. V is TRBV5-1 and J is TRBJ1-2, with 11 bases fitting TRBD1. CDR3 length: 19 amino acids. The V gene's germline CDR1 is SGHRS and CDR2 YFSETQ. Losses at the gene ends were 0 bases for V and 7 bases for J; bases not matched to a gene: 17.

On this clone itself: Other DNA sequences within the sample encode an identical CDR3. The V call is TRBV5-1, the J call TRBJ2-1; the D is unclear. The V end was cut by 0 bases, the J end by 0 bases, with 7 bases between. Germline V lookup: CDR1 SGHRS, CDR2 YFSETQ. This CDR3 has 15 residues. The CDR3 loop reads CASSLGRSSYNEQFF. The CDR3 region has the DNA TGCGCCAGCAGCTTGGGGCGGAGCTCCTACAATGAGCAGTTCTTC.

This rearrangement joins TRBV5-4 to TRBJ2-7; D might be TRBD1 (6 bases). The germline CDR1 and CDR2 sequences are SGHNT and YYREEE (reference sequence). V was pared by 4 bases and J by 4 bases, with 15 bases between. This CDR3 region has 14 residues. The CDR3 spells CASSHPTGPYEQYF. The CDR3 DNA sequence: TGTGCCAGCAGCCACCCCACAGGGCCGTACGAGCAGTACTTC.

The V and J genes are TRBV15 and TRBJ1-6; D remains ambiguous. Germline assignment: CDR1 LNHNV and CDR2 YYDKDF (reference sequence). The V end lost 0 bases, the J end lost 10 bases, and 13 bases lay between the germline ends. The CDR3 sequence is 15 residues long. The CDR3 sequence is CATSRDSGVGSPLHF. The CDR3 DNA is TGTGCCACCAGCAGAGATTCCGGGGTCGGATCACCCCTCCACTTT. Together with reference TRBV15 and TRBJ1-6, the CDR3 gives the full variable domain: DAMVIQNPRYQVTQFGKPVTLSCSQTLNHNVMYWYQQKSSQAPKLLFHYYDKDFNNEADTPDNFQSRRPNTSFCFLDIRSPGLGDTAMYLCATSRDSGVGSPLHFGNGTRLTVT.

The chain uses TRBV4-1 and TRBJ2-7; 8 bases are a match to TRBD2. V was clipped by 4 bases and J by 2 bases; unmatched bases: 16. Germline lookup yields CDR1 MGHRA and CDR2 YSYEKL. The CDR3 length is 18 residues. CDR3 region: CASSLQTDGGASPYEQYF. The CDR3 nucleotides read TGCGCCAGCAGCCTCCAGACGGACGGGGGGGCTTCGCCCTACGAGCAGTACTTC.

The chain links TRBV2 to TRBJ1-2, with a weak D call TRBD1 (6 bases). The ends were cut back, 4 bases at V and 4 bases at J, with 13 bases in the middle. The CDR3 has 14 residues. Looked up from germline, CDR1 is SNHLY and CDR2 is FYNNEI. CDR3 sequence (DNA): TGTGCCAGCAGTGGGGACACCCGAGGCTATGGCTACACCTTC. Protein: CASSGDTRGYGYTF.

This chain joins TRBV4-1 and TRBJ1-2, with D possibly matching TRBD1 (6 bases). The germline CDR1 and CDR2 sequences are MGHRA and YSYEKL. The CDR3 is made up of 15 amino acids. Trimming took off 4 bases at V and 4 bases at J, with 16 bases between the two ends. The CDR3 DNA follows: TGCGCCAGCAGCCTATTCGGGGGGCAGAGCTATGGCTACACCTTC. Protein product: CASSLFGGQSYGYTF.

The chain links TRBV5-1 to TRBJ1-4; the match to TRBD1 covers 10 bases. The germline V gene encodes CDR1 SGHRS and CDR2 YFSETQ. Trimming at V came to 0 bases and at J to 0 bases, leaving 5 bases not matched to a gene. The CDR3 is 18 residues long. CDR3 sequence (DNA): TGCGCCAGCAGCTTGGCCGGGACAGGGGATGCAACTAATGAAAAACTGTTTTTT. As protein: CASSLAGTGDATNEKLFF.

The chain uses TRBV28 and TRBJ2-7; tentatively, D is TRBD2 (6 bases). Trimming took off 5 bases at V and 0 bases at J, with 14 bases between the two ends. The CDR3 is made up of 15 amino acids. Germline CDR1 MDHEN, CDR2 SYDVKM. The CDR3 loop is CASSAPSEGSYEQYF. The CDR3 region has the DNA TGTGCCAGCAGTGCACCTAGCGAAGGCTCCTACGAGCAGTACTTC.

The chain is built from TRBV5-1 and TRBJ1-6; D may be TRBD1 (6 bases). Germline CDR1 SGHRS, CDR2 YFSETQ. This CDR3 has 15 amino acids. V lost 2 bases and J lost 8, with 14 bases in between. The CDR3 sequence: CASSLETGSYSPLHF. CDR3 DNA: TGCGCCAGCAGCTTAGAAACAGGGTCCTATTCACCCCTCCACTTT. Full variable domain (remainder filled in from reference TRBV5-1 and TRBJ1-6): KAGVTQTPRYLIKTRGQQVTLSCSPISGHRSVSWYQQTPGQGLQFLFEYFSETQRNKGNFPGRFSGRQFSNSRSEMNVSTLELGDSALYLCASSLETGSYSPLHFGNGTRLTVT.

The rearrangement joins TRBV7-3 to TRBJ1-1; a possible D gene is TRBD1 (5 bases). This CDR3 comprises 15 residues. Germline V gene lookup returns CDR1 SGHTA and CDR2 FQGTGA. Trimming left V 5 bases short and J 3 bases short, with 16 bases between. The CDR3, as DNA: TGTGCCAGCAGCCCTAGCGGGACCCAAGACACTGAAGCTTTCTTT. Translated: CASSPSGTQDTEAFF.

CDR3 loop: CASSMTGEAYNEQFF. CDR3 in DNA: TGTGCCAGCAGCATGACAGGGGAGGCCTACAATGAGCAGTTCTTC. This rearrangement joins TRBV5-4 to TRBJ2-1; 8 bases line up with TRBD1. CDR3 length: 15 amino acids. The germline gives CDR1 SGHNT, CDR2 YYREEE (reference sequence). V lost 4 bases and J lost 2; bases outside the gene matches: 5. The variable domain in full, completed from reference TRBV5-4 and TRBJ2-1, reads ETGVTQSPTHLIKTRGQQVTLRCSSQSGHNTVSWYQQALGQGPQFIFQYYREEENGRGNFPPRFSGLQFPNYSSELNVNALELDDSALYLCASSMTGEAYNEQFFGPGTRLTVL.

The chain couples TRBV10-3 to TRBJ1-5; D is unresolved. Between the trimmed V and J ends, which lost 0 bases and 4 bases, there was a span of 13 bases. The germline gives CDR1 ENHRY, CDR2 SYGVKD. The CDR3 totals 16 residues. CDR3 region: CAISESGGWVNQPQHF. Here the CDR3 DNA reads TGTGCCATCAGTGAGTCCGGAGGTTGGGTAAATCAGCCCCAGCATTTT.

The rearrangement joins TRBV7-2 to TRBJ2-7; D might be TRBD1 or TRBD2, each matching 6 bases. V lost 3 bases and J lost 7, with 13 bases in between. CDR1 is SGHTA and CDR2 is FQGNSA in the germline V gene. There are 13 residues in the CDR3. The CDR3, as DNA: TGTGCCAGCAGCTTGCAGGGGACTGGAGAGCAGTACTTC. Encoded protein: CASSLQGTGEQYF.

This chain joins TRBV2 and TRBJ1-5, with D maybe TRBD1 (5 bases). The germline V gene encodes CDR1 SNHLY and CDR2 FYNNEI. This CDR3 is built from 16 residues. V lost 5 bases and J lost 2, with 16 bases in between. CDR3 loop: CASSSPTLGGNQPQHF. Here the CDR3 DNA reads TGTGCCAGCAGTTCCCCGACTCTGGGGGGCAATCAGCCCCAGCATTTT. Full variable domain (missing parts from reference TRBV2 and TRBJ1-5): EPEVTQTPSHQVTQMGQEVILRCVPISNHLYFYWYRQILGQKVEFLVSFYNNEISEKSEIFDDQFSVERPDGSNFTLKIRSTKLEDSAMYFCASSSPTLGGNQPQHFGDGTRLSIL.

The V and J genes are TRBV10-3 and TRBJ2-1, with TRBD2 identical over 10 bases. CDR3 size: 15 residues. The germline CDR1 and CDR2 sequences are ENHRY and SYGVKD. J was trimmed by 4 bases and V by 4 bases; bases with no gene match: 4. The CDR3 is CAISGGTSEYNEQFF. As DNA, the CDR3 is TGTGCCATCAGTGGTGGGACTAGCGAGTACAATGAGCAGTTCTTC.

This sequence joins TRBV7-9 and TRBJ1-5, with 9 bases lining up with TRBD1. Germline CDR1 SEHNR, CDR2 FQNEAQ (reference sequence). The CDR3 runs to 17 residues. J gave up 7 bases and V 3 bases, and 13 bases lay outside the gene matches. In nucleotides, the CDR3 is TGTGCCAGCAGCTTGGGACAGGGAAAAGGTTCGGGACAGCCCCAGCATTTT. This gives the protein CASSLGQGKGSGQPQHF.

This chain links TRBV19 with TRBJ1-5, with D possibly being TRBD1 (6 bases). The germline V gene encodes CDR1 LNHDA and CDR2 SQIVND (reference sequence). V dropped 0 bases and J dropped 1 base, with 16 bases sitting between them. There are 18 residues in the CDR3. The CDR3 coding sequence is TGTGCCAGTAGTATAGATCAGACGGGCAGGGGAAGCAATCAGCCCCAGCATTTT. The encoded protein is CASSIDQTGRGSNQPQHF.

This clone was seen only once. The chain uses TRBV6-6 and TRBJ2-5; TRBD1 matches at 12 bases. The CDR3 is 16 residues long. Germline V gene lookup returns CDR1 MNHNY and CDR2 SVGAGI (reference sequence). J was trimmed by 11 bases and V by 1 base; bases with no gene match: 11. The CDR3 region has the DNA TGTGCCAGCAGTTACTTACCGGGACAGGGGGCTCAAGAGCAGTACTTC. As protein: CASSYLPGQGAQEQYF.